Following are 24 T cell receptor beta chains from one sample sequenced in a study of shared clonotypes between healthy human individuals. Repertoires were generated with immunoSEQ multiplex PCR, while TCRdb's copy carries only in-frame clones and drops some. The top ten clones hold approximately 1.5% of a sample with approximately 980,000 clones, approximately 76% of them seen once. Sequenced sample: memory CD4+ T cells sorted from blood. Subset defined: CD45RA-negative fraction. Receptors originate from a young man in good health.

This chain uses TRBV2 with TRBJ2-1; D is possibly TRBD1 (6 bases). CDR3 length: 14 amino acids. The V and J ends lost 7 bases and 3 bases respectively, with 13 bases between them. CDR1 SNHLY and CDR2 FYNNEI come from the germline V gene. CDR3 region: CASNPGQRYNEQFF. Written as DNA, the CDR3 is TGTGCCAGCAATCCTGGACAGCGCTACAATGAGCAGTTCTTC.

V and J are TRBV30 and TRBJ2-2; 7 bases agree with TRBD2. Germline values: CDR1 GTSNPN, CDR2 SVGIG (reference sequence). The CDR3 is 14 residues long. The CDR3 DNA sequence: TGTGCGGAGGGACCAGGGAGGGTCGCCGGGGAGCTGTTTTTT. It translates to CAEGPGRVAGELFF.

J is TRBJ2-2 and V is TRBV27; a possible D gene is TRBD2 (7 bases). V lost 7 bases and J 8 bases, leaving 17 bases between the germline ends. This CDR3 contains 14 residues. From germline, CDR1 is MNHEY and CDR2 SMNVEV (reference sequence). The CDR3, as DNA: TGTGCCAGCACCGGGGGGCCCATCCCTGGGGAGCTGTTTTTT. It encodes CASTGGPIPGELFF.

The V and J genes are TRBV5-1 and TRBJ2-2; D ambiguous. Germline-derived CDR1 and CDR2 are SGHRS and YFSETQ. V was trimmed by 1 base and J by 6 bases, leaving 10 bases between them. CDR3 length: 14 residues. The CDR3 sequence: CASSLNQDPGELFF. The CDR3 region has the DNA TGCGCCAGCAGCTTGAACCAGGATCCCGGGGAGCTGTTTTTT.

The chain joins TRBV11-3 to TRBJ2-2, with D perhaps TRBD1 (6 bases). Trimming cost V 6 bases and J 5 bases, with 10 bases left between them. The CDR3 is made up of 13 amino acids. Germline-derived CDR1 and CDR2 are SGHNT and YENEEA. DNA for the CDR3: TGTGCCAGCAGACGAGGGGGTACCGGGGAGCTGTTTTTT. Amino acids: CASRRGGTGELFF.

The sample holds many counts of this clone. The rearrangement joins TRBV4-1 to TRBJ2-7; TRBD1 matches 7 bases. V was pared by 6 bases and J by 5 bases, with 4 bases of the junction left unmatched. The CDR3 is made up of 12 amino acids. The germline CDR1 and CDR2 sequences are MGHRA and YSYEKL. CDR3 amino acids: CASSMTGNEQYF. The CDR3 region has the DNA TGCGCCAGCAGTATGACAGGGAACGAGCAGTACTTC.

V gene TRBV28 combines with J gene TRBJ2-6, with 7 bases that match TRBD1. The CDR3 covers 17 residues. CDR1 is MDHEN and CDR2 is SYDVKM in the germline V gene. With 8 bases clipped from V and 0 bases from J, the junction kept 10 bases outside the gene matches. The CDR3 DNA is TGTGCCAGCGGAACCCCGGGACAGTTCTCTGGGGCCAACGTCCTGACTTTC. The encoded protein is CASGTPGQFSGANVLTF.

V is TRBV14 and J is TRBJ2-2, with D unclear. Germline loops: CDR1 SGHDN, CDR2 FVKESK. This CDR3 has 14 amino acids. V lost 4 bases, J lost 7 bases, and 13 bases lay in between. CDR3 loop: CASSPLRAYGELFF. The CDR3 coding sequence is TGTGCCAGCAGCCCCCTTAGAGCCTACGGGGAGCTGTTTTTT.

The V call is TRBV19, the J call TRBJ1-6; 9 bases agree with TRBD1. The V and J ends lost 7 bases and 9 bases, in that order; junction bases with no gene match: 7. Germline CDR1 is LNHDA and CDR2 is SQIVND (reference sequence). This CDR3 region has 14 residues. The CDR3 nucleotides read TGTGCCAGTATTCCGGGACAGGGTGCTTCACCCCTCCACTTT. Encoded protein: CASIPGQGASPLHF.

Worth noting for this clone: Other nucleotide sequences from this sample produce the same CDR3. V gene TRBV5-1 combines with J gene TRBJ2-1; 7 bases are shared with TRBD1. J gave up 8 bases and V 1 base, and 6 bases lay outside the gene matches. The CDR3 loop spans 14 amino acids. Germline V gene sequence: CDR1 SGHRS, CDR2 YFSETQ. The DNA for the CDR3 is TGCGCCAGCAGCTTGAGAGGGGGCCGGGATGAGCAGTTCTTC. This sequence encodes CASSLRGGRDEQFF.

The chain couples TRBV5-8 to TRBJ2-5, with D possibly TRBD2 on 5 matching bases. Germline V gives CDR1 SGHTS, CDR2 YDEGEE. The V end lost 4 bases, the J end lost 12 bases, and 22 bases lay between the germline ends. CDR3 length: 14 amino acids. Here the CDR3 reads CASSEMDGKLGKYF. DNA for the CDR3: TGTGCCAGCAGCGAGATGGACGGGAAACTTGGGAAGTACTTC.

There are a few counts of this clone. The rearrangement joins TRBV7-2 to TRBJ1-2; D remains unclear. The CDR3 spans 12 residues. The germline V and J ends were trimmed by 4 bases and 8 bases, with 11 bases remaining between them. Looked up from germline, CDR1 is SGHTA and CDR2 is FQGNSA. DNA for the CDR3: TGTGCCAGCAGCTCGACAAGTCCCGGCTACACCTTC. It yields the protein CASSSTSPGYTF.

This chain connects TRBV28 to TRBJ2-1; 12 nucleotides align to TRBD2. V trimming: 8 bases; J trimming: 7 bases; junction bases outside the gene matches: 9. This CDR3 comprises 15 residues. CDR1 is MDHEN and CDR2 is SYDVKM in the germline V gene. Here the CDR3 DNA reads TGTGCCAGCGTACAGACTAGCGGGGGACCGAATGAGCAGTTCTTC. It codes for CASVQTSGGPNEQFF.

CDR3 nucleotide sequence: TGTGCCGTACATCCGGGACAGAATAATTCACCCCTCCACTTT. Its protein is CAVHPGQNNSPLHF. The V and J genes are TRBV10-3 and TRBJ1-6; 7 bases agree with TRBD1. The germline gives CDR1 ENHRY, CDR2 SYGVKD. V lost 11 bases to trimming and J lost 5 bases; unmatched junction nucleotides: 9. The CDR3 has 14 amino acids.

The chain couples TRBV5-1 to TRBJ2-7; D is undetermined. Deletions cut 5 bases from V and 3 bases from J, with 9 bases between. Germline CDR1 and CDR2: SGHRS and YFSETQ. CDR3 length: 12 amino acids. This CDR3 is CASRLIDYEQYF. The DNA of the CDR3 is TGCGCCAGCAGGTTGATAGACTACGAGCAGTACTTC.

This chain uses TRBV7-2 with TRBJ2-7, with 7 bases that match TRBD1. This CDR3 region has 15 residues. V lost 5 bases to trimming and J lost 3 bases; unmatched junction nucleotides: 10. Germline lookup yields CDR1 SGHTA and CDR2 FQGNSA. The CDR3 DNA sequence: TGTGCCAGCAGCCCCTCGACAGGGATCTTCTACGAGCAGTACTTC. It encodes CASSPSTGIFYEQYF.

The chain combines TRBV29-1 with TRBJ2-1; D may be TRBD2 (5 bases). Germline V CDR1 and CDR2: SQVTM, ANQGSEA. V was shortened by 3 bases and J by 0 bases, with 9 bases between the two germline ends. This CDR3 is 14 amino acids long. The CDR3: CSVDTGSSYNEQFF. The CDR3 DNA reads as TGCAGCGTTGATACGGGAAGCTCCTACAATGAGCAGTTCTTC.

The V gene is TRBV19, the J gene TRBJ1-2; a weak D match, TRBD1 (5 bases). V gave up 10 bases and J gave up 5 bases, with 17 bases separating them. CDR3 length: 13 amino acids. CDR1 is LNHDA and CDR2 is SQIVND in the germline V gene (reference sequence). The CDR3 sequence is CATLRDPLYGYTF. The CDR3 DNA reads as TGTGCCACCCTACGGGACCCTCTTTATGGCTACACCTTC.

V is TRBV2 and J is TRBJ2-2; 7 nucleotides agree with TRBD1. The V and J ends lost 5 bases and 1 base, in that order; junction bases with no gene match: 4. Germline V gene data show CDR1 as SNHLY and CDR2 as FYNNEI. CDR3 length equals 15 residues. The chain's CDR3 is CASSQTGKNTGELFF. CDR3 sequence (DNA): TGTGCCAGCAGTCAGACAGGGAAGAACACCGGGGAGCTGTTTTTT.

This chain links TRBV10-3 with TRBJ1-1; 11 bases match TRBD1. The CDR3 is 14 amino acids. Germline V gives CDR1 ENHRY, CDR2 SYGVKD. V lost 5 bases, J lost 7 bases, and 6 bases stayed unmatched. The CDR3 loop reads CAISIGQGAGEAFF. CDR3 in DNA: TGTGCCATCAGTATCGGACAGGGGGCTGGTGAAGCTTTCTTT.

The chain carries TRBV18 and TRBJ1-2; D unclear. V dropped 3 bases and J dropped 5 bases, with 16 bases sitting between them. The CDR3 extends over 15 amino acids. Germline CDR1 KGHSH, CDR2 LQKENI. The CDR3 sequence is CASSPPRRTTYGYTF. CDR3 DNA: TGTGCCAGCTCACCCCCACGACGGACCACTTATGGCTACACCTTC.

V and J are TRBV4-2 and TRBJ2-3, with D perhaps matching TRBD1 or TRBD2 (5 bases each). The CDR3 has 15 amino acids. V gave up 0 bases and J gave up 5 bases, with 12 bases separating them. CDR1 and CDR2 from the germline V gene are LGHNA and YNFKEQ. The CDR3 reads CASSQDGTVRDTQYF. In DNA, the CDR3 is TGTGCCAGCAGCCAAGATGGGACGGTTCGAGATACGCAGTATTTT.

V usage is TRBV30 and J usage is TRBJ2-3; D ambiguous. The germline V gene has CDR1 GTSNPN and CDR2 SVGIG (reference sequence). Trimming took 0 bases from V and 9 from J, leaving 10 bases between them. CDR3 length: 12 residues. For the CDR3, the DNA is TGTGCCTGGAGTGTACTCCTGGGCACGCAGTATTTT. The encoded protein is CAWSVLLGTQYF.

This chain joins TRBV5-1 and TRBJ1-1; no reliable D call. Germline CDR1 and CDR2: SGHRS and YFSETQ. The germline V and J ends were trimmed by 1 base and 6 bases, with 13 bases remaining between them. The CDR3 consists of 14 residues. CDR3 region: CASSLSVPTPEAFF. DNA for the CDR3: TGCGCCAGCAGCTTGAGCGTACCCACCCCTGAAGCTTTCTTT.